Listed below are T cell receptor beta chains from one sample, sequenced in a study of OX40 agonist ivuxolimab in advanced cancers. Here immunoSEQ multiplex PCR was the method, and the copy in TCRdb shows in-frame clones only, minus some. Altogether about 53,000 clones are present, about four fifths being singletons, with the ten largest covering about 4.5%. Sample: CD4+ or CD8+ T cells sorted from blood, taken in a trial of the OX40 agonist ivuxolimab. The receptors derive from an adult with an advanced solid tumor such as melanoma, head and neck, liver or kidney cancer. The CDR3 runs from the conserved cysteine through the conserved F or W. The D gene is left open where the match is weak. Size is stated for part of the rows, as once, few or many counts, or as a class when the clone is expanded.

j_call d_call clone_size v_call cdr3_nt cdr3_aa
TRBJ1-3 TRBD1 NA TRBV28 TGTGCCAGCAGTTTAACGACAGGGGCGGGGTCTTGGAACACCATATATTTT CASSLTTGAGSWNTIYF
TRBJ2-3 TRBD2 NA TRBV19 TGTGCCAGTAGTATAGGGGAGGGAGCAGATACGCAGTATTTT CASSIGEGADTQYF
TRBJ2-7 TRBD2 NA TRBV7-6 TGTGCCAGCAGCTTAGCATCCGGGACTAGCGGGACCTACGAGCAGTACTTC CASSLASGTSGTYEQYF
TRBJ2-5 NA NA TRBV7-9 TGTGCCAGCAGCTTACGGGGGCAAGAGACCCAGTACTTC CASSLRGQETQYF
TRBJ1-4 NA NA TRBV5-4 TGTGCCAGCAGCTTGGACAGGGCGGCTAATGAAAAACTGTTTTTT CASSLDRAANEKLFF
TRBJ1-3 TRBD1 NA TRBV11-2 TGTGCCAGCAGCCCCGACAGGGGGACCTCTGGAAACACCATATATTTT CASSPDRGTSGNTIYF
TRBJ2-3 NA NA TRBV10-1 TGCGCCAGCAGTGACCTCAGCCTTGGGACAGATACGCAGTATTTT CASSDLSLGTDTQYF
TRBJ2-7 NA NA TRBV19 TGTGCCAGTAAGGGACACCCTTCCTACGAGCAGTACTTC CASKGHPSYEQYF
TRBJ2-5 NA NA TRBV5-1 TGCGCCAGCAGCACTCTTAGCGATGGGGGGGAGACCCAGTACTTC CASSTLSDGGETQYF
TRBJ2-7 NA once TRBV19 TGTGCCAGTAGTATAGTTAGCGGATACTACGAGCAGTACTTC CASSIVSGYYEQYF
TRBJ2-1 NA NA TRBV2 TGTGCCAGCAGGGATTTCCAGTCCTACAATGAGCAGTTCTTC CASRDFQSYNEQFF
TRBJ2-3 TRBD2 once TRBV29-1 TGCAGCGTTGAGGAAGCGGGAACAGATACGCAGTATTTT CSVEEAGTDTQYF
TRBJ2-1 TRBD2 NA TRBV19 TGTGCCAGTAGTCTAAGCGGGACTTCCTACAATGAGCAGTTCTTC CASSLSGTSYNEQFF
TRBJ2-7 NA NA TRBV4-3 TGCGCCAGCAGCCAAGAGAGAGTCGCCTTGGGGGAGCAGTACTTC CASSQERVALGEQYF
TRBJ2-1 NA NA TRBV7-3 TGTGCCAGCAGCTTGTACCCGACCGCCTCCAATGAGCAGTTCTTC CASSLYPTASNEQFF
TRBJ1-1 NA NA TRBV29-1 TGCAGCGTTGAAGCGACGTCGGGACACCTTATGAACACTGAAGCTTTCTTT CSVEATSGHLMNTEAFF
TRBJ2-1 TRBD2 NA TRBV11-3 TGTGCCAGCAGAAAACTAGCGGGAGGGTTCAATGAGCAGTTCTTC CASRKLAGGFNEQFF
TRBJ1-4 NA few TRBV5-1 TGCGCCAGCAGCCCTAGACGGCCAACTAATGAAAAACTGTTTTTT CASSPRRPTNEKLFF
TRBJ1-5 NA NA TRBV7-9 TGTGCCAGCAGCGATTCTAGGGGGTCTGGGAGCAATCAGCCCCAGCATTTT CASSDSRGSGSNQPQHF
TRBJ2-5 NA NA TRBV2 TGTGCCAGCACGGCGGAGGGGGAGACCCAGTACTTC CASTAEGETQYF
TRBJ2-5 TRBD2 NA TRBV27 TGTGCCAGCAAAGGGGGGCTAGCGGGAGGGTTGTGGGAGACCCAGTACTTC CASKGGLAGGLWETQYF
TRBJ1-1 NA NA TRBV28 TGTGCCAGCGCCTCCCCGGGGCTTGGAGCTTTCTTT CASASPGLGAFF
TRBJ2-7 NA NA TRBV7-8 TGTGCCAGCAGTGACACAATTGGCTACGAGCAGTACTTC CASSDTIGYEQYF
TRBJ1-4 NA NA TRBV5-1 TGCGCCAGCGGGAGGACGGGAAATGAAAAACTGTTTTTT CASGRTGNEKLFF
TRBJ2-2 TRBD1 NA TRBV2 TGTGCCAGGACCGGGACAGGGATCGGGGCCGGGGAGCTGTTTTTT CARTGTGIGAGELFF
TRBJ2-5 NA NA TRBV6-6 TGTGCCAGCAGTTACGGGGGAGCCCAAGAGACCCAGTACTTC CASSYGGAQETQYF
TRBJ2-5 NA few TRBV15 TGTGCGGCGGCGGCTACGCAAGAGACCCAGTACTTC CAAAATQETQYF
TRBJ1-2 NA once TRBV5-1 TGCGCCAGCCGTCCTTCTCCCGAGAACTATGGCTACACCTTC CASRPSPENYGYTF
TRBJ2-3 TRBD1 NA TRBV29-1 TGCAGCGCCGGCGAACTCGACAGGGGATTCACAGATACGCAGTATTTT CSAGELDRGFTDTQYF
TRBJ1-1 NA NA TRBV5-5 TGTGCCAGCAGCTTGGGGGTTAAGGACACCTCGAACACTGAAGCTTTCTTT CASSLGVKDTSNTEAFF
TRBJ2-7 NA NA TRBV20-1 TGCAGTGCTAAGGACTACGAGCAGTACTTC CSAKDYEQYF
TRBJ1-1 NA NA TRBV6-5 TGTGCCAGCAGTTACTCGACAGGTGGCGGGTCTTTCTTT CASSYSTGGGSFF
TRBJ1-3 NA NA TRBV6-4 TGTGCCAGCAGTGACTCGGCAGGGCCAGTCTCTGGAAACACCATATATTTT CASSDSAGPVSGNTIYF